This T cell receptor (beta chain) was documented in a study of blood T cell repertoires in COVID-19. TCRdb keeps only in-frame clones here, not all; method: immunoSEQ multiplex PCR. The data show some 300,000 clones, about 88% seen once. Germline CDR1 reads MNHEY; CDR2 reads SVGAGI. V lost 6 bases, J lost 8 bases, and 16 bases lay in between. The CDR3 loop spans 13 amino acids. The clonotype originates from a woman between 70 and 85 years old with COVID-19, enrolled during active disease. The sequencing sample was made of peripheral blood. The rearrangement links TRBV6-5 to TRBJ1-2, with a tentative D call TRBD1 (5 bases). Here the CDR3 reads CASSSGGVSGYTF. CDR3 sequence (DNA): TGTGCCAGCAGCTCGGGGGGGGTTTCCGGCTACACCTTC.